The present TCR beta chain was sequenced within a study of blood T cell repertoires in COVID-19. This CDR3 region has 13 residues. CDR1 is SGHRS and CDR2 is YFSETQ in the germline V gene. V lost 0 bases and J lost 10, with 11 bases in between. Cohort placement rested on clinical history that participants reported themselves. Donors of Cohort 3 who recovered were those that had two negative PCRs, clearance, or symptom resolution. This clone came up once. The data were produced by immunoSEQ multiplex PCR, yet TCRdb's version contains in-frame clones alone and is incomplete. Among roughly 290,000 clones listed, about 89% were seen once.

This clonotype originated in a woman aged 40 to 49 who had recovered from COVID-19. Sequenced material: PBMCs or T cells enriched from blood (not recorded which). The genes are TRBV5-1 and TRBJ2-1, with D uncertain. CDR3 bases: TGCGCCAGCAGCTTGGATGGCTCGTGGGAGCAGTTCTTC. It translates to CASSLDGSWEQFF. Full variable domain (outside the CDR3, taken from reference TRBV5-1 and TRBJ2-1): KAGVTQTPRYLIKTRGQQVTLSCSPISGHRSVSWYQQTPGQGLQFLFEYFSETQRNKGNFPGRFSGRQFSNSRSEMNVSTLELGDSALYLCASSLDGSWEQFFGPGTRLTVL.